Below are 8 T cell receptor beta chains sequenced from a single sample in a study of blood T cell repertoires in COVID-19. Profiling relied on immunoSEQ multiplex PCR, and the TCRdb table lists in-frame clones only, not all of them. The sample yields about 270,000 clones, about 86% seen once. The sample comprised peripheral blood. The receptors here all came from a woman under 40 with COVID-19, enrolled during active disease.

This clone was observed once. This CDR3 reads CASSPAGRDSYEQYF. The DNA for the CDR3 is TGTGCCAGCTCACCAGCGGGGCGGGATTCCTACGAGCAGTACTTC. V gene TRBV18 combines with J gene TRBJ2-7; a possible D gene is TRBD2 (6 bases). CDR1 is KGHSH, CDR2 LQKENI, per germline. V lost 2 bases and J 1 base, leaving 12 bases between the germline ends. This CDR3 is 15 amino acids long.

The chain carries TRBV6-5 and TRBJ1-6; 8 bases align to TRBD1. From germline, CDR1 is MNHEY and CDR2 SVGAGI. With V trimmed by 5 bases and J by 8 bases, 8 bases remained unmatched. The CDR3 covers 15 residues. The CDR3 is CASSTGGSFYSPLHF. The CDR3 nucleotides read TGTGCCAGCAGTACAGGGGGGAGCTTTTATTCACCCCTCCACTTT.

V and J are TRBV19 and TRBJ1-2; TRBD1 aligns across 11 bases. The germline gives CDR1 LNHDA, CDR2 SQIVND (reference sequence). The V gene end was trimmed by 6 bases and the J gene end by 8 bases; junction bases not matched to a gene: 2. This CDR3 region has 12 residues. CDR3 nucleotide sequence: TGTGCCAGTAGCCGGACAGGGGGCGGCTACACCTTC. Encoded protein: CASSRTGGGYTF.

The V gene is TRBV29-1, the J gene TRBJ2-3; no clear D. V lost 3 bases and J 2 bases, leaving 9 bases between the germline ends. Germline lookup yields CDR1 SQVTM and CDR2 ANQGSEA. The length of the CDR3 is 13 residues. The CDR3 bases are TGCAGCGTTGATCGACAATCCACAGATACGCAGTATTTT. It encodes CSVDRQSTDTQYF.

This clone was seen a handful of times. This chain joins TRBV4-1 and TRBJ1-3; TRBD1 matches 7 bases. Per the germline V gene, CDR1 is MGHRA and CDR2 is YSYEKL. The V segment lost 4 bases and the J segment 0 bases; nucleotides outside the gene matches: 15. The CDR3 spans 19 residues. This CDR3 reads CASSLFFTRTGSSGNTIYF. For the CDR3, the DNA is TGCGCCAGCAGCCTATTCTTTACTCGGACAGGCAGCTCTGGAAACACCATATATTTT.

The chain is built from TRBV9 and TRBJ1-6; 11 bases line up with TRBD1. Germline-derived CDR1 and CDR2 are SGDLS and YYNGEE. The V and J ends lost 3 bases and 6 bases, in that order; junction bases with no gene match: 2. The CDR3 consists of 15 residues. CDR3 nucleotide sequence: TGTGCCAGCAGCGCCGGGACAGGGGGTAATTCACCCCTCCACTTT. This gives the protein CASSAGTGGNSPLHF.

The rearrangement links TRBV7-9 to TRBJ2-6, with a possible D match to TRBD2 (6 bases). The V and J ends lost 5 bases and 2 bases respectively, with 10 bases between them. The CDR3 has 15 amino acids. Germline V lookup: CDR1 SEHNR, CDR2 FQNEAQ (reference sequence). DNA of the CDR3: TGTGCCAGCAGCGGAGGGTGGACTGGGGCCAACGTCCTGACTTTC. Translating gives CASSGGWTGANVLTF.

This chain uses TRBV27 with TRBJ2-7, with 9 nucleotides matching TRBD2. The CDR3 is 15 residues long. J gave up 2 bases and V 0 bases, and 2 bases lay outside the gene matches. Looked up from germline, CDR1 is MNHEY and CDR2 is SMNVEV (reference sequence). CDR3: CASSLSGGGAYEQYF. The CDR3 DNA follows: TGTGCCAGCAGTTTATCGGGCGGGGGGGCCTACGAGCAGTACTTC.